The 11 T cell receptor beta chains reported below all come from one sample, sequenced in a study of identical twins. One entry per CDR3 protein results from TCRdb running MiXCR on the 5' RACE reads. The data hold 540,000 or so distinct CDR3 sequences, with 20% to 25% observed a single time. These data were also reused for a study on yellow fever vaccine responses in identical twins.

Sequenced material: CD4+ T cells sorted from blood. The source is a woman in her late teens or twenties in good health.

The table lists this clonotype with a few counts. This sequence joins TRBV2 and TRBJ2-5, with D possibly TRBD2 on 5 matching bases. Per germline, CDR1 SNHLY and CDR2 FYNNEI. Trimming left V 6 bases short and J 4 bases short, with 15 bases between. The CDR3 is 14 residues long. The CDR3 DNA follows: TGTGCCAGCAGGCTAGCCCTAAGCCGAGAGACCCAGTACTTC. It codes for CASRLALSRETQYF.

V usage is TRBV12-3 or TRBV12-4 and J usage is TRBJ2-1; weak D call: TRBD2 (5 bases). CDR3 length: 15 amino acids. V lost 6 bases and J lost 0, with 12 bases in between. The CDR3 loop is CASRRLASSYNEQFF. CDR3 sequence (DNA): TGTGCCAGCAGACGGTTAGCGAGCTCCTACAATGAGCAGTTCTTC.

This clonotype has a handful of counts. The V call is TRBV7-9, the J call TRBJ2-1; 8 positions match TRBD2. CDR3 length equals 15 residues. CDR1 is SEHNR and CDR2 is FQNEAQ in the germline V gene (reference sequence). Trimming at V came to 1 base and at J to 2 bases, leaving 1 base not matched to a gene. In nucleotides, the CDR3 is TGTGCCAGCAGCTTAGTTAGCGGGGCCTACAATGAGCAGTTCTTC. Translation gives CASSLVSGAYNEQFF.

This clonotype was counted between two and nine times. V gene TRBV12-3 or TRBV12-4 combines with J gene TRBJ2-2; 8 positions match TRBD2. CDR3 size: 15 residues. V was clipped by 8 bases and J by 6 bases; unmatched bases: 11. The CDR3 region is CASYLRASGPGELFF. CDR3 coding DNA: TGTGCCAGCTACCTTCGGGCTAGCGGGCCCGGGGAGCTGTTTTTT.

This clonotype was counted between two and nine times. The rearrangement joins TRBV27 to TRBJ2-7; possibly TRBD1 for D (6 bases). CDR3 length equals 16 residues. V was shortened by 5 bases and J by 0 bases, with 17 bases between the two germline ends. Per germline, CDR1 MNHEY and CDR2 SMNVEV (reference sequence). The CDR3 region is CASSITGTFSSYEQYV. The DNA for the CDR3 is TGTGCCAGCAGTATAACAGGGACGTTTAGCTCCTACGAGCAGTACGTC.

The chain recombines TRBV20-1 with TRBJ1-5, with 9 nucleotides matching TRBD1. The length of the CDR3 is 14 residues. V shed 6 bases, J shed 5 bases, and the junction held 8 bases outside the gene matches. Per germline, CDR1 DFQATT and CDR2 SNEGSKA (reference sequence). The CDR3 nucleotides are TGCAGTGCGATGACAGGGGGATCAGATCAGCCCCAGCATTTT. This gives the protein CSAMTGGSDQPQHF.

This sequence joins TRBV6-1 and TRBJ2-7; the match to TRBD1 covers 7 bases. CDR3 size: 10 residues. Germline CDR1 reads MNHNS; CDR2 reads SASEGT. Trimming at V came to 8 bases and at J to 9 bases, leaving 4 bases not matched to a gene. Here the CDR3 DNA reads TGTGCCAGCGGTCGACAGGGGCAGTACGTC. As protein: CASGRQGQYV.

This clonotype was counted between two and nine times. V and J are TRBV5-6 and TRBJ1-1, with 9 nucleotides matching TRBD1. The CDR3 runs to 14 residues. Unmatched junction bases numbered 5, after V lost 4 bases and J lost 4 bases. CDR1 is SGHDT, CDR2 YYEEEE, per germline. The CDR3 coding sequence is TGTGCCAGCAGCCACAGGGGGCGCGGCACTGAAGCTTTCTTT. This encodes CASSHRGRGTEAFF.

This clonotype turned up a few times. The J gene is TRBJ1-1, the V gene TRBV15; a possible D gene is TRBD1 (5 bases). This CDR3 is built from 15 residues. V was clipped by 0 bases and J by 3 bases, with 11 bases between them. Germline V gene sequence: CDR1 LNHNV, CDR2 YYDKDF (reference sequence). The CDR3 sequence is CATSRDRGPDTEAFF. In nucleotides, the CDR3 is TGTGCCACCAGCAGAGATCGGGGACCCGACACTGAAGCTTTCTTT.

V and J are TRBV20-1 and TRBJ2-3; perhaps TRBD2 as D (6 bases). Trimming removed 5 bases from V and 2 bases from J, with 23 bases in between. Per germline, CDR1 DFQATT and CDR2 SNEGSKA (reference sequence). The CDR3 totals 17 residues. CDR3 sequence (DNA): TGCAGTGCTTCTCGACGCGGTGGCGGGAAGACCACAGATACGCAGTATTTT. Amino acid sequence: CSASRRGGGKTTDTQYF.

The J gene is TRBJ2-1, the V gene TRBV15; 9 nucleotides match TRBD1. Germline lookup yields CDR1 LNHNV and CDR2 YYDKDF (reference sequence). The CDR3 runs 13 residues. V lost 7 bases to trimming and J lost 9 bases; unmatched junction nucleotides: 7. The CDR3 nucleotides read TGTGCCACCAACCGGGACAGGGTCGGTGAGCAGTTCTTC. The encoded protein is CATNRDRVGEQFF.